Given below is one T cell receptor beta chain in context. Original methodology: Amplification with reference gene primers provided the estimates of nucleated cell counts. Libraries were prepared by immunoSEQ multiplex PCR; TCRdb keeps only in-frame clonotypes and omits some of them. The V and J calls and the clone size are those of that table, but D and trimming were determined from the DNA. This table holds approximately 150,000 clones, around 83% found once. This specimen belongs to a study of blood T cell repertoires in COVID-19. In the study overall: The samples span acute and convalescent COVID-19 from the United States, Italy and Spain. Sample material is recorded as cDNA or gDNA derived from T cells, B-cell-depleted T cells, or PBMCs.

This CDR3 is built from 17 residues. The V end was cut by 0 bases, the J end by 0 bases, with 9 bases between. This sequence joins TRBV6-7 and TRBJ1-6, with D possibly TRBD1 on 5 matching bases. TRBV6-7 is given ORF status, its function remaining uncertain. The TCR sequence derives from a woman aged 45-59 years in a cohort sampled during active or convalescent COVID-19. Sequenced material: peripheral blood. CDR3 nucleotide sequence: TGTGCCAGCAGTTACTCTTGGGGCAGCTCCTATAATTCACCCCTCCACTTT. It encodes CASSYSWGSSYNSPLHF.